This is a list of T cell receptor beta chains from one sample in a study of circulating tumor DNA in untreated peripheral T-cell lymphoma. Profiling relied on immunoSEQ multiplex PCR, and the TCRdb table lists in-frame clones only, not all of them. The sample contains 2,000 to 2,500 clones, 82% of which appear only once. Specimen: tumor tissue. All receptors come from a human donor with peripheral T-cell lymphoma. Each CDR3 is given with its conserved first and last residue. A D gene is named only where the DNA matches it firmly. Not every row has a clone size; where given, it reads once, few, many or a size class.

J | V | size | D | DNA | CDR3
TRBJ1-4 | TRBV11-3 | NA | NA | TGTGCCAGCAGCGAGGGAGCAACTAATGAAAAACTGTTTTTT | CASSEGATNEKLFF
TRBJ2-2 | TRBV6-8 | NA | TRBD1 | TGTGCCAGCAGAACAGGGGCCAGGGGCGGGGAGCTGTTTTTT | CASRTGARGGELFF
TRBJ1-4 | TRBV11-3 | NA | NA | TGTGCCAGCAGCTTACGGCAGGGGACTAATGAAAAACTGTTTTTT | CASSLRQGTNEKLFF
TRBJ1-1 | TRBV5-1 | NA | TRBD1 | TGCGCCAGCGGCCCCGCAGGGGGGTACACTGAAGCTTTCTTT | CASGPAGGYTEAFF
TRBJ1-1 | TRBV2 | NA | NA | TGTGCCAGCAAATTGGAGGCGGCAGGGGTTGACACTGAAGCTTTCTTT | CASKLEAAGVDTEAFF
TRBJ2-2 | TRBV19 | once | TRBD1 | TGTGCCAGTAGTATGGACAGGGCCGGGGAGCTGTTTTTT | CASSMDRAGELFF
TRBJ1-4 | TRBV5-1 | NA | TRBD1 | TGCGCCAGCAGCTTCGGACAGGGTGGTGAAAAACTGTTTTTT | CASSFGQGGEKLFF
TRBJ2-2 | TRBV11-3 | NA | TRBD2 | TGTGCCAGCAGCTTCCAGGGTAGCGGGAGCGTGGGCGGGGAGCTGTTTTTT | CASSFQGSGSVGGELFF
TRBJ2-2 | TRBV28 | NA | NA | TGTGCCAGCAGTTTAGCCCGGGATTCTGCAAGGGTCGGGGAGTTGTTTTTT | CASSLARDSARVGELFF
TRBJ2-7 | TRBV4-1 | NA | NA | TGCGCCAGCAGCCAAGCTCCCCAGCTAGCCCTCTCGTACGAGCAGTACTTC | CASSQAPQLALSYEQYF
TRBJ2-1 | TRBV7-5 | NA | NA | TGTGCCAGCAGCTTGCCTAGCGGGAGCCGCTCCTACAATGAGCAGTTCTTC | CASSLPSGSRSYNEQFF
TRBJ2-3 | TRBV15 | NA | NA | TGTGCCAGCAGCGCCCGAGCCCCTCCAGATACGCAGTATTTT | CASSARAPPDTQYF
TRBJ2-3 | TRBV6-8 | NA | TRBD2 | TGTGCCAGCAAAACGGGGGGGGCTGACACAGATACGCAGTATTTT | CASKTGGADTDTQYF
TRBJ2-2 | TRBV6-8 | NA | TRBD1 | TGTGCCAGCAGTTACCTATCTTGGACAGGGGGAAGTGTCACCGGGGAGCTGTTTTTT | CASSYLSWTGGSVTGELFF
TRBJ2-2 | TRBV14 | NA | NA | TGTGCCAGCAGCCAAGATCTCACTGGCCGTGTGGACGCCGGGGAGCTGTTTTTT | CASSQDLTGRVDAGELFF
TRBJ1-5 | TRBV15 | NA | TRBD1 | TGTGCCACCAGCAGAAAACAGGGGATTCAGCTCCAGCATTTT | CATSRKQGIQLQHF
TRBJ2-7 | TRBV12-5 | NA | NA | TGTGCCAGCACCCTAGGGTCCTACGAGCAGTACTTC | CASTLGSYEQYF
TRBJ2-3 | TRBV6-8 | NA | NA | TGTGCCAGCAGGCGTTGGACAGCCTCCACAGATACGCAGTATTTT | CASRRWTASTDTQYF
TRBJ1-2 | TRBV11-1 | NA | TRBD1 | TGTGCCAGCAGGCGTCCCGGGACAGGGGACTATGGCTACACCTTC | CASRRPGTGDYGYTF
TRBJ2-6 | TRBV14 | few | NA | TGTGCCAGCAGTCCGATATTCCAGGGCCCTGGGGCCAACGTCCTGACTTTC | CASSPIFQGPGANVLTF
TRBJ1-6 | TRBV6-8 | NA | NA | TGTGCCGCGAGGCAGGGAAGGAATTCACCCCTCCACTTT | CAARQGRNSPLHF
TRBJ2-5 | TRBV18 | NA | NA | TGTGCCAGCTCACCAAGTGTGGCAGAGACCCAGTACTTC | CASSPSVAETQYF
TRBJ2-7 | TRBV29-1 | NA | NA | TGCAGCGTTGAAATATTCTCAACTTTAACCTACGAGCAGTACTTC | CSVEIFSTLTYEQYF
TRBJ2-7 | TRBV19 | NA | TRBD2 | TGTGCCAGTAGCCACTGGGGGACTAGCGGTAAAAACTACGAGCAGTACTTC | CASSHWGTSGKNYEQYF
TRBJ2-1 | TRBV5-1 | NA | TRBD2 | TGCGCCAGCAGCTCCACGCCGGGACTAGTTAATGAGCAGTTCTTC | CASSSTPGLVNEQFF
TRBJ1-5 | TRBV11-3 | NA | TRBD1 | TGTGCCAGCAGCGCGACAGGGGAGCGTCAGCCCCAGCATTTT | CASSATGERQPQHF
TRBJ1-2 | TRBV6-8 | once | NA | TGTGCCAGCAGCCGCACTCACCGGGGGGTAGGCTACACCTTC | CASSRTHRGVGYTF
TRBJ1-4 | TRBV28 | NA | NA | TGTGCCAGCGGCCAGGGAATAGGCGGGAATGAAAAACTGTTTTTT | CASGQGIGGNEKLFF
TRBJ2-4 | TRBV5-1 | NA | TRBD1 | TGCGCCAGCAGCTTGGCGTCAGGGGGCAAAAACATTCAGTACTTC | CASSLASGGKNIQYF
TRBJ2-5 | TRBV6-8 | NA | NA | TGTGCCACCAAAGGTCTAGCCGTCCAAGAGACCCAGTACTTC | CATKGLAVQETQYF
TRBJ2-7 | TRBV30 | NA | NA | TGTGCCTGGAGTGTTTCTTATGGGGGCGAGCAGTACTTC | CAWSVSYGGEQYF
TRBJ2-2 | TRBV11-1 | NA | TRBD2 | TGTGCCAGCAGCCAAGCACTAGCGGGAGGGAACGCGAACACCGGGGAGCTGTTTTTT | CASSQALAGGNANTGELFF
TRBJ2-3 | TRBV23-1 | NA | TRBD2 | TGCGCCAGCAGCTTGACTAGCGGGGGGGCCGGTGTCACAGATACGCAGTATTTT | CASSLTSGGAGVTDTQYF
TRBJ2-5 | TRBV6-7 | NA | NA | TGTGCCAGCAGTTACCCCGGGACAGAGACCCAGTACTTC | CASSYPGTETQYF
TRBJ2-3 | TRBV6-8 | NA | TRBD2 | TGTGCCAGCAGGCTAAGCGGGAGAGGTACAGATACGCAGTATTTT | CASRLSGRGTDTQYF
TRBJ2-5 | TRBV11-3 | few | TRBD2 | TGTGCCAGCAGCCACCCCGAGTTAGCGGGGAACCAAGAGACCCAGTACTTC | CASSHPELAGNQETQYF
TRBJ2-2 | TRBV11-3 | once | TRBD2 | TGTGCCAGCAGCCCGGGCGGGGGGCTCACCGGGGAGCTGTTTTTT | CASSPGGGLTGELFF
TRBJ1-3 | TRBV28 | NA | NA | TGTGCCAGCAGCAGGTGGGGGAGGGCTGGAAACACCATATATTTT | CASSRWGRAGNTIYF
TRBJ2-5 | TRBV19 | NA | NA | TGTGCCAGTCGTCAGTCAGGAGAGACCCAGTACTTC | CASRQSGETQYF
TRBJ2-5 | TRBV30 | few | NA | TGTGCCTGGAGTCCACTTCCTTGGACCCAGTACTTC | CAWSPLPWTQYF
TRBJ1-6 | TRBV6-8 | once | NA | TGTGCCATCAAGGGGAGCTCCTATAATTCACCCCTCCACTTT | CAIKGSSYNSPLHF
TRBJ2-7 | TRBV2 | NA | NA | TGTGCCAGCAGTGAATATGGTTGGCAGCACTACGAGCAGTACTTC | CASSEYGWQHYEQYF
TRBJ2-3 | TRBV28 | NA | NA | TGTGCCAGCAGTTTCTCCTCAGCCGGAAAGACGCAGTATTTT | CASSFSSAGKTQYF
TRBJ1-1 | TRBV6-7 | NA | TRBD1 | TGTGCCAGCAGTACTCGGACAGGGATGAACACTGAAGCTTTCTTT | CASSTRTGMNTEAFF
TRBJ1-6 | TRBV11-3 | once | TRBD1 | TGTGCCAGCTCCAAAAACAGGGGCTATAATTCACCCCTCCACTTT | CASSKNRGYNSPLHF
TRBJ2-7 | TRBV23-1 | NA | NA | TGCGCCAGCAGTCAATCGTTCCTCATCACCCTCTACGAGCAGTACTTC | CASSQSFLITLYEQYF
TRBJ1-1 | TRBV15 | NA | NA | TGTGCCACCAGCAGCAGGGGCATTGACCCTGAAGCTTTCTTT | CATSSRGIDPEAFF
TRBJ1-5 | TRBV2 | once | TRBD1 | TGTGCCAGCAGGACCGGGACAGGGGGCCCTCAGCCCCAGCATTTT | CASRTGTGGPQPQHF
TRBJ1-4 | TRBV28 | NA | TRBD1 | TGTGCCAGCAGTTTGGGCAGGGGGCTCGCTAATGAAAAACTGTTTTTT | CASSLGRGLANEKLFF
TRBJ2-4 | TRBV6-8 | NA | NA | TGTGCCAGCAGTTACTCCGTAATGGACATTCAGTACTTC | CASSYSVMDIQYF
TRBJ1-3 | TRBV27 | once | NA | TGTGCCAGCAAGGCCTCGGGGCTAGGAAACACCATATATTTT | CASKASGLGNTIYF